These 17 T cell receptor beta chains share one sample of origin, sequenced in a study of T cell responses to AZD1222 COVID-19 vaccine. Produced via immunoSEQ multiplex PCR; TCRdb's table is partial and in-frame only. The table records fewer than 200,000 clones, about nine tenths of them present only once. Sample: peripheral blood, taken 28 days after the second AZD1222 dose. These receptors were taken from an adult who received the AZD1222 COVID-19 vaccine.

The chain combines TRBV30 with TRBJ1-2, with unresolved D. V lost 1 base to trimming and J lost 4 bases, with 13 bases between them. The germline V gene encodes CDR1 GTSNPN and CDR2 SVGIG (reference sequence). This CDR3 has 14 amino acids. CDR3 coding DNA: TGTGCCTGGAGTGCCTCCGTGGAATCCTATGGCTACACCTTC. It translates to CAWSASVESYGYTF.

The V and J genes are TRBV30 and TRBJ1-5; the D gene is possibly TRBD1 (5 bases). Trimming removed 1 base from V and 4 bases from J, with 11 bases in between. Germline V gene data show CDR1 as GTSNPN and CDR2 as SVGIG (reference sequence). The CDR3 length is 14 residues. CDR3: CAWSELGGNQPQHF. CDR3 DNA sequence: TGTGCCTGGAGTGAGCTGGGGGGGAATCAGCCCCAGCATTTT.

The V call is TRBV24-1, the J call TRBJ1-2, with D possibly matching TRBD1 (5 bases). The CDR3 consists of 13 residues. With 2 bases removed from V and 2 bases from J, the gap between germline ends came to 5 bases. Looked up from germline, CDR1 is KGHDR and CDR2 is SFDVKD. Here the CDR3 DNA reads TGTGCCACCAGTGATTCAGGGAACTATGGCTACACCTTC. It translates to CATSDSGNYGYTF.

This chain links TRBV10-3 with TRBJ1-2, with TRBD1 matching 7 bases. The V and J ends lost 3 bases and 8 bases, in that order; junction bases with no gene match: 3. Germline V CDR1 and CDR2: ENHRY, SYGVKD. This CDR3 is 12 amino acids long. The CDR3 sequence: CAISDGTAGYTF. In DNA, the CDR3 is TGTGCCATCAGTGACGGGACAGCCGGCTACACCTTC.

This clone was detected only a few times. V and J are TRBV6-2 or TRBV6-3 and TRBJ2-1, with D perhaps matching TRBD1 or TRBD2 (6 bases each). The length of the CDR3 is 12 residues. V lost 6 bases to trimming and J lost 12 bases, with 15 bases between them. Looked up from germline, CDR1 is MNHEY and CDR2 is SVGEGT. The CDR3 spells CASSVGGLGQFF. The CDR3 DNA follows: TGTGCCAGCAGCGTGGGGGGCCTAGGGCAGTTCTTC.

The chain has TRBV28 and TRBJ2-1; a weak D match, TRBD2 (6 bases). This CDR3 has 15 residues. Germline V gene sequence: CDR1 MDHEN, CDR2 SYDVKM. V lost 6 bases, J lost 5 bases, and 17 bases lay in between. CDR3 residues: CASSPGGTANNEQFF. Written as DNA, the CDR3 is TGTGCCAGCAGCCCCGGCGGGACCGCGAACAATGAGCAGTTCTTC. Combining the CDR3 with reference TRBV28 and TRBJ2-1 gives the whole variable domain DVKVTQSSRYLVKRTGEKVFLECVQDMDHENMFWYRQDPGLGLRLIYFSYDVKMKEKGDIPEGYSVSREKKERFSLILESASTNQTSMYLCASSPGGTANNEQFFGPGTRLTVL.

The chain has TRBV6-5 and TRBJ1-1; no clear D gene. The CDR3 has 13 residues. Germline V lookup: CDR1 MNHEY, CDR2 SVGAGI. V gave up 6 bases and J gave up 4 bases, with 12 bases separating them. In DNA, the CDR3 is TGTGCCAGCAGCAACAAGTTTAGCACTGAAGCTTTCTTT. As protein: CASSNKFSTEAFF.

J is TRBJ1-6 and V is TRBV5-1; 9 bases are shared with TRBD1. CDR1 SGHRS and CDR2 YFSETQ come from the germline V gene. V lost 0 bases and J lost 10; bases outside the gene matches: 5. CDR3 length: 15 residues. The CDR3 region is CASSLEGTGWSPLHF. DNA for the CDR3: TGCGCCAGCAGCTTGGAGGGGACAGGGTGGTCACCCCTCCACTTT.

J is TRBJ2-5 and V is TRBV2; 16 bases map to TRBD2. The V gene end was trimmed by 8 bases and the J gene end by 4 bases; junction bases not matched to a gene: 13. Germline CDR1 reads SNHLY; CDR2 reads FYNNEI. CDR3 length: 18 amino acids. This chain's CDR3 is CASLWGLAGGPGPETQYF. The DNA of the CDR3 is TGTGCCAGCCTGTGGGGACTAGCGGGAGGGCCGGGGCCAGAGACCCAGTACTTC.

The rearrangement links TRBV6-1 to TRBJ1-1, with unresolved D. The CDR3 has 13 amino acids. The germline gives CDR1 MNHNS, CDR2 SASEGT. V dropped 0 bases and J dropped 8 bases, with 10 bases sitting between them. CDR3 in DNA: TGTGCCAGCAGTGAAGCTAAGTGGGTGGAAGCTTTCTTT. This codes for CASSEAKWVEAFF.

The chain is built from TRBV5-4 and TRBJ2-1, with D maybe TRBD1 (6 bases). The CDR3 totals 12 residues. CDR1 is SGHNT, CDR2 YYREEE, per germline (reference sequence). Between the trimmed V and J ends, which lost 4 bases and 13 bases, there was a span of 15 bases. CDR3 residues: CASSMSGVAQFF. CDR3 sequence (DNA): TGTGCCAGCAGCATGTCAGGGGTCGCCCAGTTCTTC.

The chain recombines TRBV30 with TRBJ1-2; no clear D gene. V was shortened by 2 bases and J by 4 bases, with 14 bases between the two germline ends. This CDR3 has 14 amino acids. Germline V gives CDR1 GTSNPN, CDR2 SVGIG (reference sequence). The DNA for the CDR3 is TGTGCCTGGAGTCGGGAGTCCATTACCTATGGCTACACCTTC. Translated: CAWSRESITYGYTF.

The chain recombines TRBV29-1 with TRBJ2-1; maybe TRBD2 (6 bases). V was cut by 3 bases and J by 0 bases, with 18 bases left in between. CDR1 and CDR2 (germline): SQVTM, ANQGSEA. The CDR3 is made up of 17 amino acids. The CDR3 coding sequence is TGCAGCGTTGACCTAGGGGCGGGGCTGAGCTCCTACAATGAGCAGTTCTTC. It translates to CSVDLGAGLSSYNEQFF.

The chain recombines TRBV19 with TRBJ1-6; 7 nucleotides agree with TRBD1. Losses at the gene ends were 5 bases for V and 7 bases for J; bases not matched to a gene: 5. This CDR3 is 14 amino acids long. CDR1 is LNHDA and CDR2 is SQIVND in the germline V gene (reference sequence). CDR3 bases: TGTGCCAGTAGTCGTCTGACAGGGAATTCACCCCTCCACTTT. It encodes CASSRLTGNSPLHF.

The DNA of the CDR3 is TGCAGTGCGTCTAGGGCCGGGGAGCTGTTTTTT. Translating it yields CSASRAGELFF. This chain joins TRBV20-1 and TRBJ2-2; no clear D. Germline values: CDR1 DFQATT, CDR2 SNEGSKA (reference sequence). With 6 bases removed from V and 6 bases from J, the gap between germline ends came to 8 bases. The CDR3 loop spans 11 amino acids.

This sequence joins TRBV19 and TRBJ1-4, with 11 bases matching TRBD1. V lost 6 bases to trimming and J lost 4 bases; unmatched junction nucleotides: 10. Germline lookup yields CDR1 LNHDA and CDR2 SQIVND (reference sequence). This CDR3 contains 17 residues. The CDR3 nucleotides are TGTGCCAGTAGCCTACGGACAGGGGGCTCGGGTAATGAAAAACTGTTTTTT. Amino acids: CASSLRTGGSGNEKLFF.

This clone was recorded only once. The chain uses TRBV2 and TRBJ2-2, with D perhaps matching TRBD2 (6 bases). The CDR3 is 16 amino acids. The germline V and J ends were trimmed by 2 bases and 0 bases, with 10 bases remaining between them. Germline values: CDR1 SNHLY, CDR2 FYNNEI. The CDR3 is CASSEPGLTNTGELFF. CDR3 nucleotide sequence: TGTGCCAGCAGTGAACCGGGACTGACGAACACCGGGGAGCTGTTTTTT.